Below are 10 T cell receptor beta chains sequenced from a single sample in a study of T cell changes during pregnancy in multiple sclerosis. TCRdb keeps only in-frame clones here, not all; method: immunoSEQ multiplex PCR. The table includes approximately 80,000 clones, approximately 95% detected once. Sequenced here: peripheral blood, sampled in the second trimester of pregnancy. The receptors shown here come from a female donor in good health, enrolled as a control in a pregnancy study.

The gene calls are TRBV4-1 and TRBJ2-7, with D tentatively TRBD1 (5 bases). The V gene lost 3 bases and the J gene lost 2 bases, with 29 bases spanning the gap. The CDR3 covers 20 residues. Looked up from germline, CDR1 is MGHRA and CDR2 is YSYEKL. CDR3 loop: CASSQRPHRITGLRTYEQYF. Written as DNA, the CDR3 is TGCGCCAGCAGCCAGAGACCCCATAGAATAACAGGCCTCAGGACCTACGAGCAGTACTTC.

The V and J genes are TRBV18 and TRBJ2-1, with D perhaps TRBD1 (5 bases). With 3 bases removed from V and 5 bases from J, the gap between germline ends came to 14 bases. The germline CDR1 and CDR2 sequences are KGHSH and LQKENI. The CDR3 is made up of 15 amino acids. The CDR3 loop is CASSPLKGLHNEQFF. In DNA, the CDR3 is TGTGCCAGCTCACCTCTCAAGGGGCTCCACAATGAGCAGTTCTTC.

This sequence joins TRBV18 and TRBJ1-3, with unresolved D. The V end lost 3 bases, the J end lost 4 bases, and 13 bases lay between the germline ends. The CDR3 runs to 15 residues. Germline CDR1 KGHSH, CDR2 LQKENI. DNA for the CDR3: TGTGCCAGCTCACCCCAGGCCACGCTGGGAAACACCATATATTTT. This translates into CASSPQATLGNTIYF.

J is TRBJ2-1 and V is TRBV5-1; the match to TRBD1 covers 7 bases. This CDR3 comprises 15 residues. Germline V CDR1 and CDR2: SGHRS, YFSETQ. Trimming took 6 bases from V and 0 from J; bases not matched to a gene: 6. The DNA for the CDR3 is TGCGCCAGCAACCCGGACAGGCCCTCCTACAATGAGCAGTTCTTC. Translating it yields CASNPDRPSYNEQFF.

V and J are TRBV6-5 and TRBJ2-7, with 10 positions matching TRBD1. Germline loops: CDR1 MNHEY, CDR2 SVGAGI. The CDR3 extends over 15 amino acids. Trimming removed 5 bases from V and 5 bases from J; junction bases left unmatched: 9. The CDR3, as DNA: TGTGCCAGCAGTCCACCCCGACAGGGGGCACACGAGCAGTACTTC. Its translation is CASSPPRQGAHEQYF.

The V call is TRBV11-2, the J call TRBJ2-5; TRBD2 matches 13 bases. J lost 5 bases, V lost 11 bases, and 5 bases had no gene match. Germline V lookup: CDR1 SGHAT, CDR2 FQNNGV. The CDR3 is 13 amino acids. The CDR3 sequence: CASGLAGVETQYF. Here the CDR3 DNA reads TGTGCCTCCGGACTAGCGGGAGTTGAGACCCAGTACTTC.

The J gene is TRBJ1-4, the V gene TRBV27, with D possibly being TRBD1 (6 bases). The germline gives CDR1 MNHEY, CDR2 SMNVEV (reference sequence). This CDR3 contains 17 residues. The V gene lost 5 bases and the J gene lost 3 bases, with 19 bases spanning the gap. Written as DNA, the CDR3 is TGTGCCAGCAGTGTGAACAGGGTTGGGTGGGCTAATGAAAAACTGTTTTTT. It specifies CASSVNRVGWANEKLFF. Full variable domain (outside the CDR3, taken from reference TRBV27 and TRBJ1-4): EAQVTQNPRYLITVTGKKLTVTCSQNMNHEYMSWYRQDPGLGLRQIYYSMNVEVTDKGDVPEGYKVSRKEKRNFPLILESPSPNQTSLYFCASSVNRVGWANEKLFFGSGTQLSVL.

CDR3: CASSLLAGEAKNIQYF. For the CDR3, the DNA is TGTGCCAGCTCACTACTAGCGGGAGAGGCCAAAAACATTCAGTACTTC. V and J are TRBV18 and TRBJ2-4, with 11 bases fitting TRBD2. J lost 1 base, V lost 4 bases, and 3 bases had no gene match. The germline CDR1 and CDR2 sequences are KGHSH and LQKENI. This CDR3 comprises 16 residues.

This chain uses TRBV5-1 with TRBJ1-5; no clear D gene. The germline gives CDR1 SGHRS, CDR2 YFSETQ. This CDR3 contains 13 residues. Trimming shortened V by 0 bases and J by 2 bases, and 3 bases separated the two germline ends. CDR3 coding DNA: TGCGCCAGCAGCTTGGCGGGCAATCAGCCCCAGCATTTT. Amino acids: CASSLAGNQPQHF.

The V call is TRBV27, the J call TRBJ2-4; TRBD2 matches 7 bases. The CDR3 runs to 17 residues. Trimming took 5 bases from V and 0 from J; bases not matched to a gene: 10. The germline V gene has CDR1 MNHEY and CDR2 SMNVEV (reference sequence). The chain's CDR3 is CASSTAGGGLAKNIQYF. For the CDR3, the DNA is TGTGCCAGCAGTACAGCTGGGGGGGGTCTAGCCAAAAACATTCAGTACTTC.